A selection of T cell receptor beta chains follows, all from one sample in a study of shared clonotypes between healthy human individuals. Using immunoSEQ multiplex PCR, the repertoire was profiled, and TCRdb retains in-frame clones only, with some absent. The top ten clones hold approximately 1.7% of a sample with 550,000 to 850,000 clones, 74% of them seen once. Sequenced material: memory CD4+ T cells sorted from blood. The receptors were sampled from a woman between 25 and 40 years old in good health. Each CDR3 is given with its conserved first and last residue. The order of the fields is D gene, clone size, V gene, J gene, CDR3 length, CDR3 DNA, CDR3 protein. D genes are given only for firm matches. Clone size is shown for a subset of rows, as once, few, many or a class of expanded clone.

TRBD2	.	TRBV11-2	TRBJ2-6	19	TGTGCCAGCAGCTTATCTGCGGGAGGGCCCGGGGCTGGGGCCAACGTCCTGACTTTC	CASSLSAGGPGAGANVLTF
TRBD2	few	TRBV5-1	TRBJ2-1	15	TGCGCCAGCAGCTTGGACAGCGGGAGCTACAATGAGCAGTTCTTC	CASSLDSGSYNEQFF
.	.	TRBV19	TRBJ1-1	15	TGTGCCGCCCGAGGGTGGGAAGGGCGGAGCACTGAAGCTTTCTTT	CAARGWEGRSTEAFF
.	.	TRBV7-2	TRBJ1-5	16	TGTGCCAGCAGCTCGACGGTCGGGGTTTTAGGGCAGCCCCAGCATTTT	CASSSTVGVLGQPQHF
.	.	TRBV7-3	TRBJ2-3	14	TGTGCCAGCAGCATGCGGACTAGCACAGATACGCAGTATTTT	CASSMRTSTDTQYF
TRBD2	.	TRBV2	TRBJ2-5	14	TGTGCCAGCAGTCCGACTAGCGGGAGAGAGACCCAGTACTTC	CASSPTSGRETQYF
.	.	TRBV5-1	TRBJ1-1	13	TGCGCCAGCAGACCAGGGGAGGCCGCTGAAGCTTTCTTT	CASRPGEAAEAFF
TRBD2	.	TRBV30	TRBJ2-1	14	TGTGCCTGGAGTGTGGGGACTAGCTTCAATGAGCAGTTCTTC	CAWSVGTSFNEQFF
TRBD2	.	TRBV6-1	TRBJ2-1	16	TGTGCCAGCAGTGATAAAGTAGCGGGATCCTACAATGAGCAGTTCTTC	CASSDKVAGSYNEQFF
.	.	TRBV5-1	TRBJ1-3	16	TGCGCCAGCAGCTTGGCCCTAACAGATTTTGGAAACACCATATATTTT	CASSLALTDFGNTIYF
.	.	TRBV5-1	TRBJ2-3	14	TGCGCCAGCAGCTTGGTTGGGTCTGAAGATACGCAGTATTTT	CASSLVGSEDTQYF
.	once	TRBV5-6	TRBJ1-3	15	TGTGCCAGCAGCTTGATGTATATCTCTGGAAACACCATATATTTT	CASSLMYISGNTIYF
.	.	TRBV4-2	TRBJ1-1	20	TGTGCCAGCAGCCAAGGTAAAACGCTGGCGAAGGGGCGCTTGAACACTGAAGCTTTCTTT	CASSQGKTLAKGRLNTEAFF
TRBD2	.	TRBV5-1	TRBJ2-2	16	TGCGCCAGCAGCTTGGGTGCGGGAGGTTGGACCGGGGAGCTGTTTTTT	CASSLGAGGWTGELFF
TRBD1	.	TRBV7-8	TRBJ1-1	13	TGTGCCAGCAGCTTAAGGGGGACAGGGGAAGCTTTCTTT	CASSLRGTGEAFF
TRBD2	.	TRBV25-1	TRBJ2-5	18	TGTGCCAGCAGTGAATCCCGGGGCCTAGCGGGAGGACGAGAGACCCAGTACTTC	CASSESRGLAGGRETQYF
.	.	TRBV14	TRBJ1-1	16	TGTGCCAGCAGCTCGACGAAGGTACGGCTGAACACTGAAGCTTTCTTT	CASSSTKVRLNTEAFF
TRBD1	.	TRBV19	TRBJ1-1	17	TGTGCCAGTCGCGGATTGACAGGGTTTGAGATGGACACTGAAGCTTTCTTT	CASRGLTGFEMDTEAFF
.	few	TRBV25-1	TRBJ2-7	15	TGTGCCAGCAGTGTTACATTAGCGGACTCCTACGAGCAGTACTTC	CASSVTLADSYEQYF
TRBD1	.	TRBV7-9	TRBJ2-7	16	TGTGCCAGCAGAAGCCTGGGACAGGGGGACATCCACGAGCAGTACTTC	CASRSLGQGDIHEQYF
TRBD1	.	TRBV10-1	TRBJ2-2	19	TGCGCCAGCTCGGGACAGCAGAGAGGAGGAAGGATCCACACCGGGGAGCTGTTTTTT	CASSGQQRGGRIHTGELFF
.	.	TRBV2	TRBJ2-1	12	TGTGCCAGCGGTAGCGACTACAATGAGCAGTTCTTC	CASGSDYNEQFF
TRBD2	many	TRBV7-2	TRBJ2-1	17	TGTGCCAGCAGCTCTATGAGACTAGCGGGGGGACTCAATGAGCAGTTCTTC	CASSSMRLAGGLNEQFF
.	.	TRBV6-1	TRBJ1-1	13	TGTGCCAGCAGTGCAGGGGCGCGCACTGAAGCTTTCTTT	CASSAGARTEAFF
TRBD2	.	TRBV5-1	TRBJ2-7	14	TGCGCCAGCAGCCCGGGACTAGCGAGCGACGAGCAGTACTTC	CASSPGLASDEQYF
.	.	TRBV2	TRBJ2-7	12	TGTGCCAGCAGTCGTCTAGCTGGTGAGCAGTACTTC	CASSRLAGEQYF
.	.	TRBV23-1	TRBJ1-4	16	TGCGCCAGCACCCCGACACGGCGACCGTGGGAAGAAAAACTGTTTTTT	CASTPTRRPWEEKLFF
.	.	TRBV28	TRBJ1-1	12	TGTGCCAGCAGCAAAATGACCCCTAAAGCTTTCTTT	CASSKMTPKAFF
.	.	TRBV4-2	TRBJ2-1	16	TGTGCCAGCAGCCAAGGGTGGGGAGCGGGCTACAATGAGCAGTTCTTC	CASSQGWGAGYNEQFF
.	.	TRBV27	TRBJ2-7	13	TGTGCCAGCAGTTTATCGGGAGCTTACGAGCAGTACTTC	CASSLSGAYEQYF
TRBD2	.	TRBV6-6	TRBJ2-2	15	TGTGCCAGCAGTTACTCGCGGACTAGGGACGGGGAGCTGTTTTTT	CASSYSRTRDGELFF
.	once	TRBV5-4	TRBJ2-3	13	TGTGCCAGCAGCTCTAACAGGGCAGATACGCAGTATTTT	CASSSNRADTQYF
.	few	TRBV30	TRBJ1-5	14	TGTGCCTGGAGCGCGGGGGGCGGCAATCAGCCCCAGCATTTT	CAWSAGGGNQPQHF
.	.	TRBV27	TRBJ2-7	15	TGTGCCAGCAGCCTACCCGGGACACAACCGGGGGAGCAGTACTTC	CASSLPGTQPGEQYF
.	.	TRBV7-2	TRBJ2-5	14	TGTGCCAGCAGCTTAGGGCGGGCTCAAGAGACCCAGTACTTC	CASSLGRAQETQYF
.	few	TRBV28	TRBJ1-1	13	TGTGCCAGCAGTTTGAGGCAGAACACTGAAGCTTTCTTT	CASSLRQNTEAFF
TRBD2	.	TRBV28	TRBJ2-1	20	TGTGCCAGCAGTTTAACTTCTAATTTCGTCGGCGGGAGGGCTGGGAATGAGCAGTTCTTC	CASSLTSNFVGGRAGNEQFF
TRBD2	many	TRBV14	TRBJ2-7	17	TGTGCCAGCAGCCGCGGGGTAGCGGGAGGGCCTCACTACGAGCAGTACTTC	CASSRGVAGGPHYEQYF
.	.	TRBV2	TRBJ2-7	13	TGTGCCAGCAGTTTCGGACACCCCTACGAGCAGTACTTC	CASSFGHPYEQYF
.	.	TRBV28	TRBJ2-1	13	TGTGCCAGCCTGGACAGAAATTACAATGAGCAGTTCTTC	CASLDRNYNEQFF
TRBD1	.	TRBV19	TRBJ2-5	12	TGTGCCACCGGGGACAGGGAAGAGACTCAGTACTTC	CATGDREETQYF
.	few	TRBV7-9	TRBJ1-2	14	TGTGCCAGCAGCACACTGTCGGGGAACTATGGCTACACCTTC	CASSTLSGNYGYTF
TRBD2	.	TRBV19	TRBJ2-1	14	TGTGCCACTCGCATTAGCGGGAGAAACGATGAGCAGTTCTTC	CATRISGRNDEQFF
.	.	TRBV7-6	TRBJ2-7	13	TGTGCCAGCAGCTTAGCGAAGGGGTACGAGCAGTACTTC	CASSLAKGYEQYF
TRBD1	.	TRBV6-6	TRBJ2-7	15	TGTGCCAGCGCCAAACAGGGGGCGACGGGGGGCGAGCAGTACTTC	CASAKQGATGGEQYF
.	once	TRBV28	TRBJ2-4	13	TGTGCCAGCAGGGGGGACACGGCGAACATTCAGTACTTC	CASRGDTANIQYF
TRBD2	.	TRBV2	TRBJ2-3	15	TGTGCCAGCAGCACACTAGCGGGAGTTACAGATACGCAGTATTTT	CASSTLAGVTDTQYF
.	.	TRBV6-4	TRBJ2-1	16	TGTGCCAGCAGTGACTCGGGGGGAGCCACCTACAATGAGCAGTTCTTC	CASSDSGGATYNEQFF
.	.	TRBV6-1	TRBJ1-4	14	TGTGCCAGCAGTGTAACCAGGGCTGGTGAAAAACTGTTTTTT	CASSVTRAGEKLFF
.	.	TRBV9	TRBJ1-1	18	TGTGCCAGCAGCCCTTACACCAGGCAGGGCAGGGAGAACACTGAAGCTTTCTTT	CASSPYTRQGRENTEAFF
.	.	TRBV6-1	TRBJ1-2	14	TGTGCCAGCAGTGGGGGCGGCAGTAACTATGGCTACACCTTC	CASSGGGSNYGYTF
.	few	TRBV7-8	TRBJ2-3	15	TGTGCCAGCAGCGTGGGACTCCTTAGCACAGATACGCAGTATTTT	CASSVGLLSTDTQYF